This T cell receptor beta chain originates from a study of spatial heterogeneity in lung cancer. In the study overall: Detected beta-chain sequences consistently exceeded alpha-chain sequences.

Broader study findings: Follow-up blood showed ubiquitous expanded tumor TCRs less than blood at resection did.

TCR cDNA molecules each had a unique molecular identifier. In TCRdb, the 5' RACE reads were re-called with MiXCR into one record per CDR3 protein. Seen here are 5,100 or so distinct CDR3 sequences, approximately 24% observed once, and the top ten hold 16%. Time point noted: sample taken at primary tumor resection. Sequencing of whole RNA from tumor, nontumor lung or frozen PBMC involved no sorting. There were around 72 donors, all of them untreated patients with early-stage non-small cell lung cancer. This clonotype counts as medium-sized (0.01 to 0.1%). Its target is not known. The CDR3 is 15 residues long. Germline V CDR1 and CDR2: SGHRS, YFSETQ. After removal of 2 bases from V and 6 bases from J, the junction contained 5 bases not matched to a gene.

This TCR was sampled from a male donor with early-stage non-small cell lung cancer. This sequence joins TRBV5-1 and TRBJ2-3; TRBD2 matches 11 bases. This sample comprised PBMCs, obtained at surgery. The DNA of the CDR3 is TGCGCCAGCAGCTTAAAACTAGCGGGAGACGATACGCAGTATTTT. Protein product: CASSLKLAGDDTQYF.